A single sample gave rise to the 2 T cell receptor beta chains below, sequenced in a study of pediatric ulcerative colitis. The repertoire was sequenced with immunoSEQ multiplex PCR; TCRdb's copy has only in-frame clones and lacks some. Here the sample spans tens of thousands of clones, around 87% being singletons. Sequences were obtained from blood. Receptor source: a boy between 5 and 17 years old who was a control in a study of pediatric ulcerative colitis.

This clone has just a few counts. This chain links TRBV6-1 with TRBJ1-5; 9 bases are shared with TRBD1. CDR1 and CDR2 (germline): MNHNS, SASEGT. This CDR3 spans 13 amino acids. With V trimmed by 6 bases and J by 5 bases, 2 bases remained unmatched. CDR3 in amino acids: CASRWTGDQPQHF. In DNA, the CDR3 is TGTGCCAGCAGGTGGACAGGGGATCAGCCCCAGCATTTT.

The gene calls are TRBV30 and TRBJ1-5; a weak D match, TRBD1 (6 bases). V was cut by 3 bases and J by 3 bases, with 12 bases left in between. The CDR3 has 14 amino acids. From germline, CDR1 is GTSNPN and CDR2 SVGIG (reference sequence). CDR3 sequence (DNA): TGTGCCTGGAGCCAACAGGGTCCCAATCAGCCCCAGCATTTT. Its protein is CAWSQQGPNQPQHF.